Given below is one T cell receptor beta chain in context. The sample is drawn from a study of shared clonotypes between healthy human individuals. Several immunoSEQ plates received, in even portions, the genomic DNA of each subset. Assay: immunoSEQ multiplex PCR; the TCRdb copy retains only in-frame clones and omits some. The sample contains millions of clones, roughly 94% of which appear only once. CDR1 is KGHSH, CDR2 LQKENI, per germline. CDR3 length equals 14 residues. V lost 1 base, J lost 3 bases, and 6 bases lay in between. Those who donated, Caucasian adults without exception, all lived in Nashville, Tennessee. Negatively enriched CD4+ T cells were divided by CD45RA into naive and memory.

This TCR was recovered from a man between 18 and 35 years old in good health. The sequenced material came from naive CD4+ T cells sorted from blood. Subset given: CD45RA+ positively selected. The J gene is TRBJ2-2, the V gene TRBV18; D call uncertain. CDR3 protein: CASSPRADTGELFF. In nucleotides, the CDR3 is TGTGCCAGCTCACCACGGGCAGACACCGGGGAGCTGTTTTTT.